The T cell receptor (beta chain) described here comes from a study of lymphopenia after photon versus proton radiotherapy. Method: immunoSEQ multiplex PCR; TCRdb's copy keeps in-frame clones and lacks some. The sample holds about 40,000 clones; about 86% are singletons and the top ten take about 9.4%. Study results and limitations: Better survival with proton therapy was suggested as possible, not demonstrated.

In the case of this clone: Its antigen is unidentified.

The CDR3 runs 15 residues. V lost 1 base and J lost 5; bases outside the gene matches: 8. The germline CDR1 and CDR2 sequences are SGHTA and FQGNSA. This clonotype was obtained from a woman in her sixties or seventies with pancreatic cancer. Some clones in this sample may be carry-over from other donors' samples. The genes are TRBV7-2 and TRBJ2-7; 7 positions agree with TRBD2. The sample here was peripheral blood, taken from a patient treated with proton-based radiotherapy. CDR3: CASSLGGLRLDEQYF. The CDR3, as DNA: TGTGCCAGCAGCTTAGGGGGACTACGCCTGGACGAGCAGTACTTC.